Listed below are T cell receptor beta chains from one sample, sequenced in a study of blood T cells in healthy people across ages. One entry per CDR3 protein results from TCRdb running MiXCR on the 5' RACE reads. The table has fewer than 2,000,000 distinct CDR3 sequences, 35% to 50% seen once; the top ten hold more than 20%. The sequencing sample was made of blood. Source of these receptors: a human donor in good health. Each CDR3 is given with its conserved first and last residue. A D gene is named only where the DNA matches it firmly. A row's size may be missing; if present it is once, few, many or a size class.

>TRBV4-3|TRBJ2-7|TRBD2|NA
CASSQEEGAGAGYFYEQYF
TGCGCCAGCAGCCAAGAAGAGGGAGCGGGGGCGGGTTACTTCTACGAGCAGTACTTC
>TRBV20-1|TRBJ2-1|TRBD2|NA
CSASRGLAGVANEQFF
TGCAGTGCTAGCCGCGGACTAGCGGGGGTTGCAAATGAGCAGTTCTTC
>TRBV12-5|TRBJ2-1|TRBD1|few
CASGLSTGTGGEQFF
TGTGCTAGTGGTTTGTCCACCGGGACAGGGGGTGAGCAGTTCTTC
>TRBV29-1|TRBJ1-2|TRBD1|few
CSVGQGDGYGYTF
TGCAGCGTTGGGCAGGGGGATGGCTATGGCTACACCTTC
>TRBV9|TRBJ2-3|NA|many
CASSVGGTDTQYF
TGTGCCAGCAGCGTAGGGGGCACAGATACGCAGTATTTT
>TRBV29-1|TRBJ2-7|NA|few
CSVARGERYEQYF
TGCAGCGTTGCCAGGGGGGAGCGGTACGAGCAGTACTTC
>TRBV5-5|TRBJ2-3|NA|few
CASSWWGAEDTQYF
TGTGCCAGCAGCTGGTGGGGTGCAGAGGATACGCAGTATTTT
>TRBV5-1|TRBJ1-1|NA|NA
CASSLDTLGGNTEAFF
TGCGCCAGCAGCTTGGACACTTTAGGGGGGAACACTGAAGCTTTCTTT
>TRBV5-1|TRBJ1-1|NA|NA
CASSLEVGAHTEPFF
TGCGCCAGCAGCTTGGAAGTAGGGGCCCACACTGAACCTTTCTTT
>TRBV6-1|TRBJ1-4|NA|NA
CASSELGPRNEKLFF
TGTGCCAGCAGTGAACTGGGGCCGAGAAATGAAAAACTGTTTTTT
>TRBV7-9|TRBJ1-5|NA|few
CAGSFTTAGSQPQHF
TGTGCCGGCAGCTTCACAACAGCGGGCAGTCAGCCCCAGCATTTT
>TRBV20-1|TRBJ1-1|NA|NA
CSASGQGWVTEAFF
TGCAGTGCTAGCGGTCAGGGATGGGTCACTGAAGCTTTCTTT
>TRBV11-1|TRBJ2-7|NA|few
CASSYIRVSYEQYF
TGTGCCAGCAGTTATATCAGGGTCTCCTACGAGCAGTACTTC
>TRBV28|TRBJ2-5|TRBD1|NA
CASSGWAGGQETQYF
TGTGCCAGCAGTGGGTGGGCAGGGGGCCAGGAGACCCAGTACTTC
>TRBV11-2|TRBJ2-7|TRBD1|NA
CASSPNTGVSYEQYF
TGTGCCAGCAGCCCCAATACAGGGGTAAGCTACGAGCAGTACTTC
>TRBV7-9|TRBJ1-5|NA|NA
CASSFGAYQPQHF
TGTGCCAGCAGCTTCGGGGCTTATCAGCCCCAGCATTTT
>TRBV10-2|TRBJ1-2|TRBD1|few
CASSWTGFNYGYTF
TGCGCCAGCAGTTGGACAGGGTTCAACTATGGCTACACCTTC
>TRBV6-4|TRBJ1-5|NA|once
CASSDSAVSNQPQHF
TGTGCCAGCAGTGACTCTGCAGTTAGCAATCAGCCCCAGCATTTT
>TRBV20-1|TRBJ2-7|TRBD2|once
CSARDGRGVHPSYEQYF
TGCAGTGCTAGAGATGGGCGGGGGGTCCATCCGTCCTACGAGCAGTACTTC
>TRBV25-1|TRBJ2-7|NA|NA
CASRRTVRGEEYF
TGTGCCAGCAGGCGGACCGTGAGGGGTGAGGAGTACTTC
>TRBV7-2|TRBJ1-2|NA|NA
CAGGGRANYGYTF
TGTGCCGGCGGTGGTAGGGCTAACTATGGCTACACCTTC
>TRBV4-3|TRBJ1-2|NA|few
CASSQGPGPYEGYTF
TGCGCCAGCAGCCAAGGCCCGGGGCCGTATGAGGGCTACACCTTC
>TRBV5-1|TRBJ1-2|TRBD1|NA
CASSTDRGPVYGYAF
TGCGCCAGCAGCACGGACAGGGGGCCTGTCTATGGCTACGCCTTC
>TRBV3-1|TRBJ2-5|NA|few
CASSQSGTPTQYF
TGTGCCAGCAGCCAAAGCGGGACACCGACCCAGTACTTC
>TRBV12-3/TRBV12-4|TRBJ2-2|NA|NA
CATTLGRNTGELFF
TGTGCCACCACCCTCGGGAGAAACACCGGGGAGCTGTTTTTT
>TRBV7-3|TRBJ2-4|TRBD2|NA
CASRQGAGGPVDEQYF
TGTGCCAGCAGACAAGGGGCGGGGGGGCCGGTCGATGAGCAGTACTTC
>TRBV9|TRBJ2-3|NA|NA
CASSVGGRGSPSTQYF
TGTGCCAGCAGCGTAGGGGGTCGGGGGAGCCCAAGTACGCAGTATTTT
>TRBV4-2|TRBJ2-1|TRBD1|few
CASSQDPGQWDEQFF
TGTGCCAGCAGCCAAGATCCGGGACAGTGGGATGAGCAGTTCTTC
>TRBV18|TRBJ1-4|NA|NA
CASSSKSWDTTEKLFF
TGTGCCAGCTCGTCAAAGAGCTGGGACACTACAGAAAAACTGTTTTTT
>TRBV4-1|TRBJ2-7|NA|NA
CASSQEWGRYEQYF
TGCGCCAGCAGCCAAGAGTGGGGCAGGTACGAGCAGTACTTC
>TRBV25-1|TRBJ2-1|NA|NA
CASSDSLQTNWYNEQFF
TGTGCCAGCAGTGACAGTTTGCAAACCAATTGGTACAATGAGCAGTTCTTC
>TRBV20-1|TRBJ1-2|TRBD1|NA
CSAIRPGQGVSGYTF
TGCAGTGCTATCCGCCCGGGACAGGGAGTATCCGGCTACACCTTC
>TRBV4-3|TRBJ1-2|TRBD1|NA
CASSHRTGGGYGYTF
TGCGCCAGCAGCCACCGAACAGGGGGCGGGTATGGCTACACCTTC
>TRBV12-3/TRBV12-4|TRBJ2-5|NA|many
CASTAERRSQETQYF
TGTGCCAGCACGGCGGAGAGGAGATCCCAAGAGACCCAGTACTTC
>TRBV24-1|TRBJ2-1|NA|few
CATSGMENSYNEQFF
TGTGCCACCAGTGGGATGGAAAACTCCTACAATGAGCAGTTCTTC
>TRBV4-1|TRBJ2-5|NA|few
CASSQDGAPGFETQYF
TGCGCCAGCAGCCAAGATGGGGCACCAGGCTTTGAGACCCAGTACTTC
>TRBV11-1|TRBJ2-1|NA|NA
CASSPMGVSYNEQFF
TGTGCCAGCAGCCCAATGGGGGTCTCCTACAATGAGCAGTTCTTC
>TRBV5-1|TRBJ2-7|TRBD2|few
CASSSLAGDYEQYF
TGCGCCAGCAGCTCACTAGCGGGGGACTACGAGCAGTACTTC